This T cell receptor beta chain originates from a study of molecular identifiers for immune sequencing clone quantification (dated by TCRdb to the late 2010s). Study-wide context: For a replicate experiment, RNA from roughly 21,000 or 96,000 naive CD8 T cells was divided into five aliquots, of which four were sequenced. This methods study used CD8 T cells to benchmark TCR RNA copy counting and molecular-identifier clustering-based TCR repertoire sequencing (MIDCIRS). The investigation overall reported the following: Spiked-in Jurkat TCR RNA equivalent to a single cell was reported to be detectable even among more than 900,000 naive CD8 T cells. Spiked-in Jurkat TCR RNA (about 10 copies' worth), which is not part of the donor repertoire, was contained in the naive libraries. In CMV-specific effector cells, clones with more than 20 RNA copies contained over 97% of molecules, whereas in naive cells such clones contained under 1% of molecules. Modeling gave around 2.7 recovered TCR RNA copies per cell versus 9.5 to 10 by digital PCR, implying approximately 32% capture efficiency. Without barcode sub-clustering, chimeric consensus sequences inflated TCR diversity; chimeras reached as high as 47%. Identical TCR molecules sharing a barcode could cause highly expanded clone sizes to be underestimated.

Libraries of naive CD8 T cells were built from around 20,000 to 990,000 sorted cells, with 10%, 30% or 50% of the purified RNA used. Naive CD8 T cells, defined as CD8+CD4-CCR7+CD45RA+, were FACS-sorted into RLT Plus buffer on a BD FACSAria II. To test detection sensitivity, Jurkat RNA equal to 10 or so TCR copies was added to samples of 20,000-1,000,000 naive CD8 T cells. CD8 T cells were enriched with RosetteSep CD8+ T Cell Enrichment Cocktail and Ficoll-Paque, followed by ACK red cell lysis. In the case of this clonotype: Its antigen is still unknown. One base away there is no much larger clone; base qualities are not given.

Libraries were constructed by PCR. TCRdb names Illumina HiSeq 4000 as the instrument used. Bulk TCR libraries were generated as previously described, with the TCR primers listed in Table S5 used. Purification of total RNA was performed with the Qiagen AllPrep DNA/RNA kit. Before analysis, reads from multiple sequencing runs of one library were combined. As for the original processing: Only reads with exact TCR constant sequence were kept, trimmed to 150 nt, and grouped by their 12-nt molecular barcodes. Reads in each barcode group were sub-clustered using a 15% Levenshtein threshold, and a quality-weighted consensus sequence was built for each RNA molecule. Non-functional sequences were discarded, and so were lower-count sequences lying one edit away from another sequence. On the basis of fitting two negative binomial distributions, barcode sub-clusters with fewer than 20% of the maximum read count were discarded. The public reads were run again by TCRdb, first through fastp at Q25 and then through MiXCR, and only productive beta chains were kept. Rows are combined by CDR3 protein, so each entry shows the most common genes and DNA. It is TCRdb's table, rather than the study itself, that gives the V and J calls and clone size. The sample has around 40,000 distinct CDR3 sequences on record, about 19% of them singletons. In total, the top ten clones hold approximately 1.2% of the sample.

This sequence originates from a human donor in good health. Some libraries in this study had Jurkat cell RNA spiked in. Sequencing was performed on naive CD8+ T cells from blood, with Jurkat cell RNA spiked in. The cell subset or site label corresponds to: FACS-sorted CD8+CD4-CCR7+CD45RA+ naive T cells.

The DNA sequence is given as TGCAGCGTCATCTTCAGGGGCGCAGATACGCAGTATTTT. This gives the protein CSVIFRGADTQYF. In this chain, TRBV29-1 is recombined with TRBJ2-3; TRBD1 is a weak D gene call, 6 bases matching. Taken from cysteine to phenylalanine, the CDR3 has 13 residues. Only the CDR3 DNA stays, 39 bases, in frame from base 1. V loses 6 bases, J loses 4 bases, and the germline ends lie 14 bases apart. Via the germline V gene, CDR1 is SQVTM and CDR2 ANQGSEA.